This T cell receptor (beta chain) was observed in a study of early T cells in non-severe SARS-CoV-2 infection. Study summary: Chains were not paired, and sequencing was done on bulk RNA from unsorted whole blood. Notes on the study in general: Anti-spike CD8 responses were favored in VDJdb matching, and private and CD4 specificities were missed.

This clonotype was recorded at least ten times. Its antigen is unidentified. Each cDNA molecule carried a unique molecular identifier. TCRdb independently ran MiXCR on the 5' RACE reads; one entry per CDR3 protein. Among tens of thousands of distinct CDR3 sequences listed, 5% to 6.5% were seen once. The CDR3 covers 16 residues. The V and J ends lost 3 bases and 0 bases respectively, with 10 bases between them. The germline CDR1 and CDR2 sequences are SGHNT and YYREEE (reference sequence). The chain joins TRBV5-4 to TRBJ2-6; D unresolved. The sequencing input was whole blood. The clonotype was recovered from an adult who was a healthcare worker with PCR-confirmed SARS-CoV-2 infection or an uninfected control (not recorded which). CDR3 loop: CASSSPSSSGANVLTF. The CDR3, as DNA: TGTGCCAGCAGCTCGCCTTCAAGCTCTGGGGCCAACGTCCTGACTTTC.